This record looks at one T cell receptor beta chain sequence and its context. Antigen specificity is unknown. This record belongs to a study of cytomegalovirus exposure and HLA in healthy donors. Sequenced by immunoSEQ multiplex PCR; TCRdb stores in-frame clones only, minus some. The repertoire consists of roughly 230,000 clones, with 80% to 95% occurring once and the leading ten covering 3% to 3.5%. Study outcomes and limitations: TCR sequences were mostly rare, though some public TCRs occurred in many donors.

Sequencing was carried out using PBMCs. This TCR was sampled from a woman in her twenties or thirties in good health and CMV-seronegative.

The CDR3 nucleotides read TGTGCCAGCAGCCCCAGCTCGGGACATCTCTCCTACGAGCAGTACTTC. It yields the protein CASSPSSGHLSYEQYF. V usage is TRBV27 and J usage is TRBJ2-7; TRBD1 is a possible D gene (6 bases). V lost 6 bases and J 0 bases, leaving 18 bases between the germline ends. This CDR3 is 16 amino acids long. Germline V gene sequence: CDR1 MNHEY, CDR2 SMNVEV (reference sequence).